The source of this T cell receptor beta chain is a study of blood T cell repertoires in COVID-19. TCRdb keeps only in-frame clones here, not all; method: immunoSEQ multiplex PCR. The sample carries fewer than 90,000 clones, roughly 74% recorded once. The CDR3 runs 18 residues. From germline, CDR1 is SGHNT and CDR2 YENEEA. Trimming removed 5 bases at V and 0 bases at J, with 22 bases between. The chain is built from TRBV11-3 and TRBJ1-1, with TRBD1 as a possible D gene (6 bases). The sequenced material came from peripheral blood. This sequence was found in a man between 65 and 85 years old with COVID-19, enrolled during active disease. The CDR3 DNA reads as TGTGCCAGCAGCCCTGGTGGGGGGGCAATCCCAATGAACACTGAAGCTTTCTTT. Its protein is CASSPGGGAIPMNTEAFF.